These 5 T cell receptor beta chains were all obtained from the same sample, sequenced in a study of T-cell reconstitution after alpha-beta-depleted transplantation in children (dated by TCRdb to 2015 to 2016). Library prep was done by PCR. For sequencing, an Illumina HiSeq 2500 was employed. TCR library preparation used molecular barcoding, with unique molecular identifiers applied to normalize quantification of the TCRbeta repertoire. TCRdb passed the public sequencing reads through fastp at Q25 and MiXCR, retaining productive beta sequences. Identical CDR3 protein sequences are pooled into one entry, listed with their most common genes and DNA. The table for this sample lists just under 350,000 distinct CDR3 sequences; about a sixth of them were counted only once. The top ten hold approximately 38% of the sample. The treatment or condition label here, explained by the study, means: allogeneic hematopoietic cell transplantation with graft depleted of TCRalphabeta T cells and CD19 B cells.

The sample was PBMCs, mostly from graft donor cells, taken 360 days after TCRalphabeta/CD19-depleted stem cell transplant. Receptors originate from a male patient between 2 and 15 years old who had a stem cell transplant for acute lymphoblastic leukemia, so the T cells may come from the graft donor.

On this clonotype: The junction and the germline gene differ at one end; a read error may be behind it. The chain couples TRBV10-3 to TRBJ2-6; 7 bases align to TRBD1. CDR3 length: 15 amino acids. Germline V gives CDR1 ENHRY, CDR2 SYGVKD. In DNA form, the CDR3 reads TGTGCCATCGCAGGACAACTCACAGGGGCCAACGGCCTGACTTTC. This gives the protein CAIAGQLTGANGLTF.

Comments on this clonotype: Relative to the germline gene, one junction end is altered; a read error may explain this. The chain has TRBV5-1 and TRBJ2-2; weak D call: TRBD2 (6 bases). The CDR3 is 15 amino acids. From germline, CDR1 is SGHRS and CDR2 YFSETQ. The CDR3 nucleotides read TGCGCCAGCAGCCAGAGCCGGGAGTACACCGGGGAGGTGTTTTTT. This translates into CASSQSREYTGEVFF.

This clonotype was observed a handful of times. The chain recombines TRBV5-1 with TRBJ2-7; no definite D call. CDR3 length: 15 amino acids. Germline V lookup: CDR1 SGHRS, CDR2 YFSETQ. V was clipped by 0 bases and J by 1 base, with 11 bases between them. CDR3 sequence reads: CASSLAWQASYEQYF. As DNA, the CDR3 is TGCGCCAGCAGCTTGGCCTGGCAGGCGTCCTACGAGCAGTACTTC.

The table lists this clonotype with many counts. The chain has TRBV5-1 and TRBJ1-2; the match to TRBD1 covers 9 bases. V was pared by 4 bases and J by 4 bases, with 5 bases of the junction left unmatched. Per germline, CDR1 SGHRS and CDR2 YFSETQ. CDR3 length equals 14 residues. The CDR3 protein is CASSRQGEGYGYTF. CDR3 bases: TGCGCCAGCAGCCGACAGGGGGAAGGCTATGGCTACACCTTC.

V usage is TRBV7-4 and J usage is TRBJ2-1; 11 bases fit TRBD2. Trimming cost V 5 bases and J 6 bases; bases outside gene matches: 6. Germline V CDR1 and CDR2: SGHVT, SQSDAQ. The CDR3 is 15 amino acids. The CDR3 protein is CASSVSTSGSNEQFF. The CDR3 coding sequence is TGTGCCAGCAGCGTCTCTACTAGCGGGAGCAATGAGCAGTTCTTC.